The next 21 T cell receptor beta chains were all read from a single sample in a study of post-analysis software for immune sequencing data. Findings and limits, study-wide: The study found TRBV5-6, TRBV5-1 and TRBV20-1 among roughly 5 TRBV segments more frequent in patients than controls.

These receptors' antigens are unknown. The TCR beta cDNA libraries carried unique molecular identifiers. TCRdb re-analysed the PCR reads in MiXCR, keeping a single row per CDR3 protein. The sample includes 650,000 to 850,000 distinct CDR3 sequences, around 42% of them seen just once. The specimen was blood. These receptors originate from a girl aged 5 to 17 with multiple sclerosis.

The rearrangement links TRBV9 to TRBJ1-1; 8 bases are shared with TRBD1. The V and J ends lost 3 bases and 4 bases, in that order; junction bases with no gene match: 5. The CDR3 spans 14 residues. Germline V gene data show CDR1 as SGDLS and CDR2 as YYNGEE. This CDR3 is CASSGQGRGTEAFF. CDR3 DNA sequence: TGTGCCAGCAGCGGACAGGGGAGGGGCACTGAAGCTTTCTTT. The full variable domain, rest sourced from reference TRBV9 and TRBJ1-1, is DSGVTQTPKHLITATGQRVTLRCSPRSGDLSVYWYQQSLDQGLQFLIQYYNGEERAKGNILERFSAQQFPDLHSELNLSSLELGDSALYFCASSGQGRGTEAFFGQGTRLTVV.

This chain uses TRBV29-1 with TRBJ2-7, with D perhaps matching TRBD2 (5 bases). The CDR3 has 14 amino acids. V was pared by 4 bases and J by 0 bases, with 13 bases between. The V gene's germline CDR1 is SQVTM and CDR2 ANQGSEA. The CDR3 nucleotides read TGCAGCGTTGGAGAAGGACTGAGCTCCTACGAGCAGTACTTC. As protein: CSVGEGLSSYEQYF.

CDR3: CASSRTGIREKLFF. The CDR3 bases are TGTGCCAGCAGTCGGACAGGGATTCGTGAAAAACTGTTTTTT. The chain is built from TRBV6-6 and TRBJ1-4; 8 bases are a match to TRBD1. V lost 5 bases and J lost 7; bases outside the gene matches: 6. Germline V gene lookup returns CDR1 MNHNY and CDR2 SVGAGI (reference sequence). The CDR3 sequence is 14 residues long.

The chain has TRBV23-1 and TRBJ1-2; D call uncertain. TRBV23-1 is noted as an ORF with a role that remains uncertain. The CDR3 totals 13 residues. V lost 6 bases and J lost 8, with 16 bases in between. As DNA, the CDR3 is TGCGCCAGCAGCCCCCCCCACTGTCCGGGCTACACCTTC. Its protein product is CASSPPHCPGYTF.

On this clonotype: Its ends do not fully match the called genes, so a read error is possible. V usage is TRBV18 and J usage is TRBJ2-4; D ambiguous. This CDR3 has 14 amino acids. CDR1 is KGHSH and CDR2 is LQKENI in the germline V gene. The CDR3 is CASSPLTGAAEQYF. The CDR3 DNA reads as TGTGCCAGTTCACCACTGACGGGCGCGGCTGAGCAGTACTTC.

This sequence joins TRBV7-2 and TRBJ2-5; 9 bases map to TRBD2. CDR1 and CDR2 (germline): SGHTA, FQGNSA. The J segment lost 8 bases and the V segment lost 5 bases, leaving 9 bases of the junction unmatched. The CDR3 sequence is 14 residues long. CDR3 residues: CASSPWGSGRTQYF. CDR3 nucleotide sequence: TGTGCCAGCAGCCCCTGGGGTAGCGGGAGAACCCAGTACTTC.

CDR3 sequence: CASSIGKPLQPQHF. The CDR3 DNA reads TGTGCCAGTAGTATCGGGAAACCCCTTCAGCCCCAGCATTTT. V usage is TRBV19 and J usage is TRBJ1-5; no reliable D call. CDR1 LNHDA and CDR2 SQIVND come from the germline V gene (reference sequence). The CDR3 runs 14 residues. V lost 3 bases to trimming and J lost 6 bases, with 12 bases between them.

This chain links TRBV7-2 with TRBJ1-2, with D perhaps TRBD1 (5 bases). Deletions cut 6 bases from V and 4 bases from J, with 12 bases between. Germline CDR1 is SGHTA and CDR2 is FQGNSA. This CDR3 contains 13 residues. CDR3 nucleotides: TGTGCCAGCAGACGGGACCGAAGCTATGGCTACACCTTC. This sequence encodes CASRRDRSYGYTF.

The chain has TRBV12-3 or TRBV12-4 and TRBJ2-7, with 9 bases lining up with TRBD2. The CDR3 sequence is 17 residues long. The J segment lost 2 bases and the V segment lost 2 bases, leaving 10 bases of the junction unmatched. CDR3 residues: CASSLQMAASGAYEQYF. CDR3 DNA sequence: TGTGCCAGCAGTTTACAAATGGCGGCTAGCGGGGCCTACGAGCAGTACTTC.

This sequence joins TRBV9 and TRBJ2-2; D is uncertain. With 1 base removed from V and 4 bases from J, the gap between germline ends came to 2 bases. This CDR3 comprises 12 residues. Germline loops: CDR1 SGDLS, CDR2 YYNGEE. CDR3 protein: CASSVSTGELFF. CDR3 DNA sequence: TGTGCCAGCAGCGTAAGCACCGGGGAGCTGTTTTTT.

The V and J genes are TRBV20-1 and TRBJ2-5; 11 bases agree with TRBD2. The CDR3 consists of 14 residues. CDR1 and CDR2 (germline): DFQATT, SNEGSKA (reference sequence). V lost 2 bases, J lost 4 bases, and 3 bases stayed unmatched. CDR3 in DNA: TGCAGTGCTAGACTAGCGGGAGGACGAGAGACCCAGTACTTC. As protein: CSARLAGGRETQYF.

In this sample, this clonotype turned up a few times. The CDR3 sequence is CASSQEGQAGGLNTEAFF. The CDR3 DNA sequence: TGCGCCAGCAGCCAAGAAGGGCAGGCGGGGGGGTTGAACACTGAAGCTTTCTTT. The chain has TRBV4-1 and TRBJ1-1; the D gene is possibly TRBD1 (5 bases). The CDR3 loop spans 18 amino acids. V lost 0 bases to trimming and J lost 0 bases, with 17 bases between them. CDR1 MGHRA and CDR2 YSYEKL come from the germline V gene.

The chain combines TRBV7-2 with TRBJ2-3, with 15 bases fitting TRBD2. This CDR3 has 17 amino acids. Germline V lookup: CDR1 SGHTA, CDR2 FQGNSA. The J segment lost 7 bases and the V segment lost 5 bases, leaving 10 bases of the junction unmatched. The CDR3 spells CASSPPGLAGGSHTQYF. CDR3 DNA: TGTGCCAGCAGCCCCCCCGGACTAGCGGGAGGGTCACATACGCAGTATTTT.

CDR3 loop: CASSSPGGLIYEQYF. The CDR3 DNA sequence: TGTGCCAGCAGCTCACCTGGAGGACTGATTTACGAGCAGTACTTC. The chain links TRBV12-3 or TRBV12-4 to TRBJ2-7, with a tentative D call TRBD2 (5 bases). The CDR3 runs to 15 residues. Trimming removed 6 bases from V and 4 bases from J, with 19 bases in between.

The CDR3 spells CASSPPRDRGLSRYGYTF. DNA for the CDR3: TGTGCCAGCAGCCCTCCCCGGGACAGGGGGCTTTCTCGGTATGGCTACACCTTC. The chain is built from TRBV6-1 and TRBJ1-2, with TRBD1 identical over 12 bases. V was clipped by 6 bases and J by 5 bases; unmatched bases: 16. CDR1 and CDR2 from the germline V gene are MNHNS and SASEGT. The CDR3 runs to 18 residues.

Notes on this clonotype: A junction boundary mismatches the germline segment, possibly from a read error. The J gene is TRBJ2-5, the V gene TRBV28, with unresolved D. Germline CDR1 reads MDHEN; CDR2 reads SYDVKM. The CDR3 consists of 12 residues. CDR3 sequence: CANSLPVETQYF. CDR3 coding DNA: TGTGCCAACAGTTTACCGGTTGAGACCCAGTACTTC.

The J gene is TRBJ2-3, the V gene TRBV12-3 or TRBV12-4, with unresolved D. V lost 5 bases and J 0 bases, leaving 12 bases between the germline ends. The CDR3 is 15 amino acids. CDR3 in amino acids: CASSLFGPSTDTQYF. The CDR3 nucleotides are TGTGCCAGCAGTCTCTTCGGACCGAGCACAGATACGCAGTATTTT.

The rearrangement uses TRBV28 and TRBJ1-1; D might be TRBD1 (5 bases). Trimming took 1 base from V and 3 from J, leaving 15 bases between them. This CDR3 is 16 amino acids long. The germline V gene encodes CDR1 MDHEN and CDR2 SYDVKM. Here the CDR3 DNA reads TGTGCCAGCAGTTTATCTGGGGGATATAGGGACACTGAAGCTTTCTTT. Protein: CASSLSGGYRDTEAFF.

This clonotype occurred once. This chain uses TRBV5-1 with TRBJ1-2; unclear D gene. The CDR3 totals 15 residues. Trimming cost V 0 bases and J 7 bases, with 16 bases left between them. In germline, CDR1 is SGHRS, CDR2 YFSETQ. The CDR3 is CASSLEWAALGGYTF. CDR3 coding DNA: TGCGCCAGCAGCTTGGAGTGGGCCGCACTGGGTGGCTACACCTTC.

This clonotype was observed a few times. The chain links TRBV27 to TRBJ1-4; no firm D call. The germline CDR1 and CDR2 sequences are MNHEY and SMNVEV (reference sequence). V was clipped by 5 bases and J by 7 bases, with 14 bases between them. The CDR3 spans 14 residues. This chain's CDR3 is CASSLSPYPEKLFF. The CDR3 DNA is TGTGCCAGCAGTCTTTCTCCCTATCCTGAAAAACTGTTTTTT. Full variable domain (outside the CDR3, taken from reference TRBV27 and TRBJ1-4): EAQVTQNPRYLITVTGKKLTVTCSQNMNHEYMSWYRQDPGLGLRQIYYSMNVEVTDKGDVPEGYKVSRKEKRNFPLILESPSPNQTSLYFCASSLSPYPEKLFFGSGTQLSVL.

In its sample, this clonotype was seen a few times. V and J are TRBV7-3 and TRBJ2-7, with 11 bases fitting TRBD1. After removal of 5 bases from V and 5 bases from J, the junction contained 8 bases not matched to a gene. Germline V gene data show CDR1 as SGHTA and CDR2 as FQGTGA. The CDR3 length is 15 residues. CDR3 residues: CASSPRTGGVDEQYF. As DNA, the CDR3 is TGTGCCAGCAGCCCGCGGACAGGGGGCGTGGACGAGCAGTACTTC. Based on the CDR3 plus reference TRBV7-3 and TRBJ2-7, the full variable domain is GAGVSQTPSNKVTEKGKYVELRCDPISGHTALYWYRQSLGQGPEFLIYFQGTGAADDSGLPNDRFFAVRPEGSVSTLKIQRTERGDSAVYLCASSPRTGGVDEQYFGPGTRLTVT.